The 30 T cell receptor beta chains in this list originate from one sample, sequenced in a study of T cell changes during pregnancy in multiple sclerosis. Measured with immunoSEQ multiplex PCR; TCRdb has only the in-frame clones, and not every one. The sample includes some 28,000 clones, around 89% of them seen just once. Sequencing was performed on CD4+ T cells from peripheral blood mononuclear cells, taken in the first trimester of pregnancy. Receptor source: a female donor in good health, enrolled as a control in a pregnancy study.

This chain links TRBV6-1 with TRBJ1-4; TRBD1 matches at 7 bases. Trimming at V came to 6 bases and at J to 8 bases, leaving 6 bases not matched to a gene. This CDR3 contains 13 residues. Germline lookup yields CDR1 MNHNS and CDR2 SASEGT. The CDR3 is CASRRQGREKLFF. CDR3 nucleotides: TGTGCCAGCAGGAGACAGGGAAGAGAAAAACTGTTTTTT.

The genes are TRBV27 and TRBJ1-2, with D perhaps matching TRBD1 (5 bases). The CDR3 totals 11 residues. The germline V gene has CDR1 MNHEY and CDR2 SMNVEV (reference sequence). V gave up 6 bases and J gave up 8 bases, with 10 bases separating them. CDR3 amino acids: CASSQGEGYTF. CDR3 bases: TGTGCCAGCAGCCAGGGCGAAGGCTACACCTTC.

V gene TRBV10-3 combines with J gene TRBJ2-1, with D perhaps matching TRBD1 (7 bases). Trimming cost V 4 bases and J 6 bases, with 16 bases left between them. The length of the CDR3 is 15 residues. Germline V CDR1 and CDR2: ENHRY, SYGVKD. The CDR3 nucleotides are TGTGCCATCAGTGTTGGTCAGGGGGGTATCAATGAGCAGTTCTTC. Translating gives CAISVGQGGINEQFF.

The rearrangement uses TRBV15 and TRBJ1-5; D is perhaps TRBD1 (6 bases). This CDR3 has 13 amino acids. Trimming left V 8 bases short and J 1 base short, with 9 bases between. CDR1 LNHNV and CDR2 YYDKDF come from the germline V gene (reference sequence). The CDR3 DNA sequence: TGTGCCACCGCTCAGGGGAGCAATCAGCCCCAGCATTTT. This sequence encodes CATAQGSNQPQHF.

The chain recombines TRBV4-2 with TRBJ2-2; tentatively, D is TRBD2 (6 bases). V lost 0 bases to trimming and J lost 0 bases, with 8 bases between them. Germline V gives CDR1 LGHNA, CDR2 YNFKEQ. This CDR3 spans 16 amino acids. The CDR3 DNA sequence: TGTGCCAGCAGCCAAGAGGGAGGATCGAACACCGGGGAGCTGTTTTTT. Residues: CASSQEGGSNTGELFF.

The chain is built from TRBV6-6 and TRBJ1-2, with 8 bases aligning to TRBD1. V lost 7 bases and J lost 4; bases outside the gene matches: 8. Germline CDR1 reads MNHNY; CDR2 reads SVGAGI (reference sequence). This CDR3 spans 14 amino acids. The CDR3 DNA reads TGTGCCAGCACCCAGACAGGGGACTCCTATGGCTACACCTTC. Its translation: CASTQTGDSYGYTF.

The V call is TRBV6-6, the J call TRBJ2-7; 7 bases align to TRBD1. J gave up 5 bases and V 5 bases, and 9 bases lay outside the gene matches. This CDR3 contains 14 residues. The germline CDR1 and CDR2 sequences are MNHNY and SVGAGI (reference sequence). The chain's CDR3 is CASSPYRGVHEQYF. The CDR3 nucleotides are TGTGCCAGCAGTCCCTACAGGGGTGTCCACGAGCAGTACTTC.

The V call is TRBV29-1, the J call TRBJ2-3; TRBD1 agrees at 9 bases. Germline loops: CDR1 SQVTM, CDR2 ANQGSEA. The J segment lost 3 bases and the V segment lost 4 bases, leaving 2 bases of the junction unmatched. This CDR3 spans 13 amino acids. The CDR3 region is CSVGGTGTDTQYF. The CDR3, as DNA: TGCAGCGTTGGAGGGACAGGGACAGATACGCAGTATTTT.

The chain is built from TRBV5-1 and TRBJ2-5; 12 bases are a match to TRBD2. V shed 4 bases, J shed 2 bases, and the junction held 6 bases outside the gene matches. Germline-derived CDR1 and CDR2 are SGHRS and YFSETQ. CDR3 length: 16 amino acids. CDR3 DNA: TGCGCCAGCAGCCCGGGACTAGCGGGTACTCAAGAGACCCAGTACTTC. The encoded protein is CASSPGLAGTQETQYF.

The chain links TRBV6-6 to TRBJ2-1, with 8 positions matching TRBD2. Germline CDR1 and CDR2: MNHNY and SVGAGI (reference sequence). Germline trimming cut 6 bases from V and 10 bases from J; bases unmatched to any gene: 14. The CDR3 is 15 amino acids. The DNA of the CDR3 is TGTGCCAGCAGCCACGTCCCGGGACTAGACTGGGAGCAGTTCTTC. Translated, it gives CASSHVPGLDWEQFF.

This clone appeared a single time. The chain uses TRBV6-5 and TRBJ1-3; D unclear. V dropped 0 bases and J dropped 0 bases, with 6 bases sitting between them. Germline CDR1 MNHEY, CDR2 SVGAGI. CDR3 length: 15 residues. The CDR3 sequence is CASSYSFISGNTIYF. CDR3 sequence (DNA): TGTGCCAGCAGTTACTCGTTTATCTCTGGAAACACCATATATTTT.

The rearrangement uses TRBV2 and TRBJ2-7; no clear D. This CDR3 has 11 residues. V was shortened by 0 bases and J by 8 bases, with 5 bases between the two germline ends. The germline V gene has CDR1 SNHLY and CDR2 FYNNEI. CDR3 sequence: CASSEASKQYF. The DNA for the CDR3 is TGTGCCAGCAGTGAAGCTAGCAAGCAGTACTTC.

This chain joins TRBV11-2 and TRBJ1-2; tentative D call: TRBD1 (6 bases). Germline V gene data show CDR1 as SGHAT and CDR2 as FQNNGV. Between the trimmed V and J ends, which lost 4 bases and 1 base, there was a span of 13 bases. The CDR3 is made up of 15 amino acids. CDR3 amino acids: CASSSLGQNNYGYTF. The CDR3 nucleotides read TGTGCCAGCAGCTCCTTAGGACAGAATAACTATGGCTACACCTTC.

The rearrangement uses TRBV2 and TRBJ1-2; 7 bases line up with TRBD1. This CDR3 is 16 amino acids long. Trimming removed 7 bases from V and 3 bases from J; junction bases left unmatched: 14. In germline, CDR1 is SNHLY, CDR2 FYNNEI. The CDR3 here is CASTDVPRGFYYGYTF. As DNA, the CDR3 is TGTGCCAGCACCGACGTACCCAGGGGGTTTTACTATGGCTACACCTTC. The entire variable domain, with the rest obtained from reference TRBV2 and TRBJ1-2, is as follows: EPEVTQTPSHQVTQMGQEVILRCVPISNHLYFYWYRQILGQKVEFLVSFYNNEISEKSEIFDDQFSVERPDGSNFTLKIRSTKLEDSAMYFCASTDVPRGFYYGYTFGSGTRLTVV.

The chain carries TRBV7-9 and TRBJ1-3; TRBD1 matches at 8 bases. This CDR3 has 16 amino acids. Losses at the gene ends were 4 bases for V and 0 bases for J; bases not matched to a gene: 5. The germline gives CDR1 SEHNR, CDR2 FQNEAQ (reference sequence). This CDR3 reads CASSSRQGTSGNTIYF. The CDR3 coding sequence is TGTGCCAGCAGCTCTCGACAGGGGACCTCTGGAAACACCATATATTTT.

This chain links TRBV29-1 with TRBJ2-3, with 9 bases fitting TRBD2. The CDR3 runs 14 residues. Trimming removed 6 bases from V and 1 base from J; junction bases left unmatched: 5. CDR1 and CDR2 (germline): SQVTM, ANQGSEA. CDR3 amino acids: CSVGSGGRTDTQYF. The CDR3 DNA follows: TGCAGCGTAGGTAGCGGGGGTCGCACAGATACGCAGTATTTT.

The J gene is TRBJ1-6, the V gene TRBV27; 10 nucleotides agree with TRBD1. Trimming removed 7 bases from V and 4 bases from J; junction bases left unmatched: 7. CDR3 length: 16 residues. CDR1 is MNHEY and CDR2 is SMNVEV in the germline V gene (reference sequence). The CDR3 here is CASTWTGGFYNSPLHF. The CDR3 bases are TGTGCCAGCACCTGGACAGGGGGATTTTATAATTCACCCCTCCACTTT.

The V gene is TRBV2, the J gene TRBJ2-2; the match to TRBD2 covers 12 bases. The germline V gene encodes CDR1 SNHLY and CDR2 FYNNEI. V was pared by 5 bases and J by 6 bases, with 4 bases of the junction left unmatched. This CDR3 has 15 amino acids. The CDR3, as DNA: TGTGCCAGCAGTCCTAGCGGGGGGGTCGCCGGGGAGCTGTTTTTT. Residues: CASSPSGGVAGELFF.

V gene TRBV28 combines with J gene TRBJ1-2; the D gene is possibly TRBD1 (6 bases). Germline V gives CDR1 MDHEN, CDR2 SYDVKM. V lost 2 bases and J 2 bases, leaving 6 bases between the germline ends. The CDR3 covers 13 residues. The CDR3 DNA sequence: TGTGCCAGCAGTTTACAGGGGAACTATGGCTACACCTTC. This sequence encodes CASSLQGNYGYTF.

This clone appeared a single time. The CDR3: CSVDLGGYGYTF. As DNA, the CDR3 is TGCAGCGTTGATTTAGGGGGCTATGGCTACACCTTC. V is TRBV29-1 and J is TRBJ1-2; D is perhaps TRBD1 (6 bases). The CDR3 runs to 12 residues. The ends were cut back, 3 bases at V and 4 bases at J, with 9 bases in the middle. The germline gives CDR1 SQVTM, CDR2 ANQGSEA. Complete variable domain (other parts from reference TRBV29-1 and TRBJ1-2): SAVISQKPSRDICQRGTSLTIQCQVDSQVTMMFWYRQQPGQSLTLIATANQGSEATYESGFVIDKFPISRPNLTFSTLTVSNMSPEDSSIYLCSVDLGGYGYTFGSGTRLTVV.

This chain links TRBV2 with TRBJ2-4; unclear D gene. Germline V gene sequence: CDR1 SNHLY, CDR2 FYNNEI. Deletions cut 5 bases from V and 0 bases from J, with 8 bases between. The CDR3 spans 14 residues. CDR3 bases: TGTGCCAGCAGTCAGGAATTAGCCAAAAACATTCAGTACTTC. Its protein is CASSQELAKNIQYF.

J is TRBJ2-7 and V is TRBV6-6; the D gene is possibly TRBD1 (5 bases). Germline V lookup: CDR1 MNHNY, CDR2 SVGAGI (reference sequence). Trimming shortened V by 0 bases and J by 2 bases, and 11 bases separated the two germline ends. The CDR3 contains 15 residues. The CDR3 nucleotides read TGTGCCAGCAGTTACTCCGCAGGGAACCCCTACGAGCAGTACTTC. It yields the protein CASSYSAGNPYEQYF.

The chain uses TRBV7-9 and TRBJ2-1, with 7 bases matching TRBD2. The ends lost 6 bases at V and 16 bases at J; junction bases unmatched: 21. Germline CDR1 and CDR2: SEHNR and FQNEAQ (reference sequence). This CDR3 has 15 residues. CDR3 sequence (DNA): TGTGCCAGCAGTCGATTGACTAGCCCATACTCCGCGGATTTCTTC. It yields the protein CASSRLTSPYSADFF.

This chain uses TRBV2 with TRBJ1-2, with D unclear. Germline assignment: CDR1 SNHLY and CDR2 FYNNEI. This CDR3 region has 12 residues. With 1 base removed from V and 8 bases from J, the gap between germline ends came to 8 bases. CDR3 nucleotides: TGTGCCAGCAGTGAAGGTCAATCCGGCTACACCTTC. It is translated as CASSEGQSGYTF.

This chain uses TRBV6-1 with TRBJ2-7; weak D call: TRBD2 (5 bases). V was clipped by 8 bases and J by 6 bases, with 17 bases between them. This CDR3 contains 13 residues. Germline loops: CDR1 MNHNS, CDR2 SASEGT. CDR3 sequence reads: CASARGSRFEQYF. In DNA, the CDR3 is TGTGCCAGCGCCCGGGGTTCCCGATTCGAGCAGTACTTC.

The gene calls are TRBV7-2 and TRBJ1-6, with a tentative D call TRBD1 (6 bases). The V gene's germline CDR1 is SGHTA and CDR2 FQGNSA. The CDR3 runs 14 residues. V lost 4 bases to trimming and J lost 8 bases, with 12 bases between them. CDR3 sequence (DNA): TGTGCCAGCAGCTCCAGGGGAAGCGATTCACCCCTCCACTTT. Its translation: CASSSRGSDSPLHF.

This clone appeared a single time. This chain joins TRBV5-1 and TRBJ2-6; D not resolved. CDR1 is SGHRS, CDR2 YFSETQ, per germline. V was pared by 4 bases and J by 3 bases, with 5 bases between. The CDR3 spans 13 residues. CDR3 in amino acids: CASSPFGANVLTF. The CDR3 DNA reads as TGCGCCAGCAGCCCCTTTGGGGCCAACGTCCTGACTTTC. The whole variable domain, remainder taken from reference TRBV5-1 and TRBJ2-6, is KAGVTQTPRYLIKTRGQQVTLSCSPISGHRSVSWYQQTPGQGLQFLFEYFSETQRNKGNFPGRFSGRQFSNSRSEMNVSTLELGDSALYLCASSPFGANVLTFGAGSRLTVL.

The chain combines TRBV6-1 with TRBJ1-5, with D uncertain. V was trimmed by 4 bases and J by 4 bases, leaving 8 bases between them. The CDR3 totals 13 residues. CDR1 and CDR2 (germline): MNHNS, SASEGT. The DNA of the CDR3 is TGTGCCAGCAGTGTGGGGAGGAATCAGCCCCAGCATTTT. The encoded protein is CASSVGRNQPQHF.

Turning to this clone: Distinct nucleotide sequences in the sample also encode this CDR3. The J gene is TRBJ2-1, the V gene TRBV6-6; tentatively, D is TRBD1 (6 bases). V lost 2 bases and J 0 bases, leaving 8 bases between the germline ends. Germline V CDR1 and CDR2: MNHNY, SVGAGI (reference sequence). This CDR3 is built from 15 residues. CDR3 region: CASSYQGSSYNEQFF. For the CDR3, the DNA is TGTGCCAGCAGTTACCAGGGGAGCTCCTACAATGAGCAGTTCTTC.

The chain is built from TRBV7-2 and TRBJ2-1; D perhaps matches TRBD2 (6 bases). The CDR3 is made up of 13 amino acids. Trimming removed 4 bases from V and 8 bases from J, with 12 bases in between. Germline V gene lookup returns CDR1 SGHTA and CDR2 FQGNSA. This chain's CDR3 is CASSSDYPDEQFF. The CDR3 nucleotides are TGTGCCAGCAGCTCGGACTACCCGGATGAGCAGTTCTTC.